The clone carrying this T cell receptor beta chain turned up a few times. Some clones are missing from TCRdb's copy, which holds only in-frame ones; the method was immunoSEQ multiplex PCR. Of tens of thousands of clones in the sample, approximately 81% are singletons; the top ten hold 15% to 20%. The data are from a study of blood T cell repertoires in COVID-19. Study details: Samples came from the United States, Italy and Spain, spanning acute and convalescent COVID-19. Sample material is recorded as cDNA or gDNA derived from T cells, B-cell-depleted T cells, or PBMCs.

In germline, CDR1 is SGHAT, CDR2 FQNNGV. V lost 4 bases and J 0 bases, leaving 7 bases between the germline ends. The CDR3 runs to 14 residues. The material sequenced was peripheral blood. This rearrangement joins TRBV11-2 to TRBJ1-3; no clear D. The sequence came from a man in his 60s with COVID-19, enrolled during active disease. Written as DNA, the CDR3 is TGTGCCAGCAGCTCCTATTCCTCTGGAAACACCATATATTTT. It is translated as CASSSYSSGNTIYF.